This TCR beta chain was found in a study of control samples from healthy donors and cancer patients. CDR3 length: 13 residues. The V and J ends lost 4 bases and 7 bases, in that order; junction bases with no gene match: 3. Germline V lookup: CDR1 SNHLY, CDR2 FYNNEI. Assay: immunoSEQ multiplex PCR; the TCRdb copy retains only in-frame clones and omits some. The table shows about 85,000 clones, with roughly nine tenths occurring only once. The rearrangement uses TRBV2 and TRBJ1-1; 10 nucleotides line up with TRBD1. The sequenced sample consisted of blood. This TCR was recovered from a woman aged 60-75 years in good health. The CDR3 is CASSGTGGGEAFF. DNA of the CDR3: TGTGCCAGCAGTGGGACAGGGGGAGGTGAAGCTTTCTTT.